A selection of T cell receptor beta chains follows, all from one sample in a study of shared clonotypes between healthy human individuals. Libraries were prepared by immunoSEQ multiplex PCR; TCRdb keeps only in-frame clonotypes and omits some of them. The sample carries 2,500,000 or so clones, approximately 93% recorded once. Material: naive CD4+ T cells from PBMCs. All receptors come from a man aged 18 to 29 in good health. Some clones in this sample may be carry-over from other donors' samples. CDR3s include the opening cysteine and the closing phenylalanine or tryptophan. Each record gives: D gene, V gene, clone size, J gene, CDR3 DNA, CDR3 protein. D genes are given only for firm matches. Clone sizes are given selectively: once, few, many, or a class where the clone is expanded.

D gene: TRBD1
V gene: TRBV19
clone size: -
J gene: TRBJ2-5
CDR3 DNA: TGTGCCAGTAGCCGACAGGGGGCGCCAGACACCCAGTACTTC
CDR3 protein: CASSRQGAPDTQYF

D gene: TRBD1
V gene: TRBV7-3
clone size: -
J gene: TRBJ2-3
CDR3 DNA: TGTGCCAGCAGCTCCCCCCCAGGACAGGGGACAGATACGCAGTATTTT
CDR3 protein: CASSSPPGQGTDTQYF

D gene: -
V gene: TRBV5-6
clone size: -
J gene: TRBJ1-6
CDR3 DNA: TGTGCCAGCAGCTTAGGACAGCCTCTATCACCCCTCCACTTT
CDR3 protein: CASSLGQPLSPLHF

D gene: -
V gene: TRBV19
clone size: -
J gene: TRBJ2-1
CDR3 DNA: TGTGCCAGTAGCCTGAGCCTTAATAATTACAATGAGCAGTTCTTC
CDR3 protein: CASSLSLNNYNEQFF

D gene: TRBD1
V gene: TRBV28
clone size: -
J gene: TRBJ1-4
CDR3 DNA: TGTGCCAGCAGTTCTGGACAGGGGAAAGAAAAACTGTTTTTT
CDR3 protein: CASSSGQGKEKLFF

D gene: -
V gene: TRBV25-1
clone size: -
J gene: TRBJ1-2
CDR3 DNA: TGTGCCAGCAGTGACTTCGGGGGCTATGGCTACACCTTC
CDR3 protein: CASSDFGGYGYTF

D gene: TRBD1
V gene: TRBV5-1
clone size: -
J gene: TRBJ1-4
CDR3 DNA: TGCGCCAGCAGCCCAGGACAGGGCGGAAATGAAAAACTGTTTTTT
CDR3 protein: CASSPGQGGNEKLFF

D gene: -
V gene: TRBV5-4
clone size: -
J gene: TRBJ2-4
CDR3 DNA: TGTGCCAGCAGCGTGGGCCCCAAAAACATTCAGTACTTC
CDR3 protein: CASSVGPKNIQYF

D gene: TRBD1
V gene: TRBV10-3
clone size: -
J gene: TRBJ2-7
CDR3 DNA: TGTGCCATCAAAGGGACAGGTTCTTCCTACGAGCAGTACTTC
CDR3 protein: CAIKGTGSSYEQYF

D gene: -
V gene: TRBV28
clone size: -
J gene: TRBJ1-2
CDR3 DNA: TGTGCCAGCAGTCCCCTAGTTGTAGGTTATGGCTACACCTTC
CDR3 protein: CASSPLVVGYGYTF

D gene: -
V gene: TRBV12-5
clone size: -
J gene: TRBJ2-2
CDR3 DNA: TGTGCTAGTGGCAAGCGAGACACCGGGGAGCTGTTTTTT
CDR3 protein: CASGKRDTGELFF

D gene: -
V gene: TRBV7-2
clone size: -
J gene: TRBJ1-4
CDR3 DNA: TGTGCCAGCAGCCCTGGGACAACTAATGAAAAACTGTTTTTT
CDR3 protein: CASSPGTTNEKLFF

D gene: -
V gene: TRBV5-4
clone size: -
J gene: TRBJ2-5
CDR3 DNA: TGTGCCAGCAGCCAGGGGGGAGGGCAAGAGACCCAGTACTTC
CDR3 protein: CASSQGGGQETQYF

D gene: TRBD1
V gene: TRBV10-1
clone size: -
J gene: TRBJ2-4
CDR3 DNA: TGCGCCAGCAGTGAGTCGACAGGGAAAAACATTCAGTACTTC
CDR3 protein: CASSESTGKNIQYF

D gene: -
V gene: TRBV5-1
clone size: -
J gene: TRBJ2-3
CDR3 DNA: TGCGCCAGCAGCTACGGGGACACAGATACGCAGTATTTT
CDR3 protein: CASSYGDTDTQYF

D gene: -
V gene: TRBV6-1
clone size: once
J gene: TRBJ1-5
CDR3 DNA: TGTGCCAGCCTAAAAGGGTATCAGCCCCAGCATTTT
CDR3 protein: CASLKGYQPQHF

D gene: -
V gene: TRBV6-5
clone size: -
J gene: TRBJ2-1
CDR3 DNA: TGTGCCAGCAGTTACAGGTTTGTCAGCTCCTACAATGAGCAGTTCTTC
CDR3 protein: CASSYRFVSSYNEQFF

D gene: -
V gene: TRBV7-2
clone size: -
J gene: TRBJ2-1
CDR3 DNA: TGTGCCAGCAGCTCGACCCTCAATGAGCAGTTCTTC
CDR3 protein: CASSSTLNEQFF

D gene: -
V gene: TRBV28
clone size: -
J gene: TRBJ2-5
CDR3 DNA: TGTGCCAGCAGTTATGTCAGTTCACAAGAGACCCAGTACTTC
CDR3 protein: CASSYVSSQETQYF

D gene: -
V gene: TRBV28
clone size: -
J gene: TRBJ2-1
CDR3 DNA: TGTGCCAGCCGCCTAGGACTTCATAATGAGCAGTTCTTC
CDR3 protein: CASRLGLHNEQFF

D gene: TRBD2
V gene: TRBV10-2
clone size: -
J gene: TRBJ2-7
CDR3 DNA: TGCGCCAGCAGGAGAGGGACTAAATACTCCTACGAGCAGTACTTC
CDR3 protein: CASRRGTKYSYEQYF

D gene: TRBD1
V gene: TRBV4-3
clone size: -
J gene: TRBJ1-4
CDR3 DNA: TGCGCCAGCAGCCAAGATTGGAGACAGGGGACTGAAAAACTGTTTTTT
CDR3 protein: CASSQDWRQGTEKLFF

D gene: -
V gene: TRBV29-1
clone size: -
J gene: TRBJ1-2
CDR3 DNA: TGCAGCGTTGAGCTTTTGGGGGCTTATGGCTACACCTTC
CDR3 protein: CSVELLGAYGYTF

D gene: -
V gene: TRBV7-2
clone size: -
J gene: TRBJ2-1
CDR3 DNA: TGTGCCAGCAGCTTAGTCGGTAGCAAGCAGTTCTTC
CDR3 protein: CASSLVGSKQFF

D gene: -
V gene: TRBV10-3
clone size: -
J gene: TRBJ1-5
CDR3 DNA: TGTGCCATCAGTGTTGGAGGGGACCAGCCCCAGCATTTT
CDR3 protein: CAISVGGDQPQHF

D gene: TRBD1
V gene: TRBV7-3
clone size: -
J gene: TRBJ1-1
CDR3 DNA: TGTGCCAGCAGCTCGACAGGGGGTAGTACTGAAGCTTTCTTT
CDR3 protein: CASSSTGGSTEAFF

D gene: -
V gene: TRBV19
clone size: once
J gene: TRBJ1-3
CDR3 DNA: TGTGCCAGTAGTATAGTCCCTAGACCGCTAAGGAGAAACACCATATATTTT
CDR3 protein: CASSIVPRPLRRNTIYF

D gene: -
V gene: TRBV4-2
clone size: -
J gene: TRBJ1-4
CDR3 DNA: TGTGCCAGCAGCCGATCAGACCGGGGGAGGTCTAATGAAAAACTGTTTTTT
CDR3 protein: CASSRSDRGRSNEKLFF

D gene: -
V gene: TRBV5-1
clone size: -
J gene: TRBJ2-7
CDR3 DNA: TGCGCCAGCAGCTTGGGCCAAGGAGGCGGACGCGAGCAGTACTTC
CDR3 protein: CASSLGQGGGREQYF

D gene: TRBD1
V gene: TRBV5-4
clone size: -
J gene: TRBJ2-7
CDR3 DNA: TGTGCCAGCAGCCCAGGACAGGGGCTGATTGGGAACTACGAGCAGTACTTC
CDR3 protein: CASSPGQGLIGNYEQYF

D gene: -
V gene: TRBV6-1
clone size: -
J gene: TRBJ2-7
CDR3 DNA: TGTGCCAGCAGTGACAGGGTACCTTACGAGCAGTACTTC
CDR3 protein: CASSDRVPYEQYF

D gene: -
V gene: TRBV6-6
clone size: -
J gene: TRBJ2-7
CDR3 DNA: TGTGCCAGCAGTTATCAGGGATCCTACGAGCAGTACTTC
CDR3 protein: CASSYQGSYEQYF

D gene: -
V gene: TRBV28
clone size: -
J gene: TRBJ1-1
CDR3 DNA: TGTGCCAGCACCCGGGGGAGTCACACTGAAGCTTTCTTT
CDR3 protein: CASTRGSHTEAFF

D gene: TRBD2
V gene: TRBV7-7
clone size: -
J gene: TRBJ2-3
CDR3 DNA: TGTGCCAGCAGCCCCATAGCGGGAGGCGCCGCAGATACGCAGTATTTT
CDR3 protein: CASSPIAGGAADTQYF

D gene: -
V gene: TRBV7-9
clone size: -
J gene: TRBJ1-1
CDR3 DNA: TGTGCCAGCAGCTTACGGGCGTCCGGCACTGAAGCTTTCTTT
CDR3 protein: CASSLRASGTEAFF

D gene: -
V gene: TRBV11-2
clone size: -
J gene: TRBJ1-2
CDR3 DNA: TGTGCCAGCAGCTTAAGAGAGGCGCAGGGGAATAACTATGGCTACACCTTC
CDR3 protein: CASSLREAQGNNYGYTF

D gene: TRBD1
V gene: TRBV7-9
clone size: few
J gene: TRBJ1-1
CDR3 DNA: TGTGCCAGCACTCTACAAGGGGGCCCGAACACTGAAGCTTTCTTT
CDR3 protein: CASTLQGGPNTEAFF

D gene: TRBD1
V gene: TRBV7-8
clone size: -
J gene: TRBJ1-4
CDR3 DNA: TGTGCCAGCAGCTTAGTAGGACAGGGCTTGGGGAAACTGTTTTTT
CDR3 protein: CASSLVGQGLGKLFF

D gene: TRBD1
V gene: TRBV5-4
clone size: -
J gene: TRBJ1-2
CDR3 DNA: TGTGCCAGCAGCCGAAATCCAGCCCGACAGGGGGCCTCTGGCTACACCTTC
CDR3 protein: CASSRNPARQGASGYTF

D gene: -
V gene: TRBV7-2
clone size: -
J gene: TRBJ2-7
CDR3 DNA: TGTGCCAGCAGCTTAGCGGGACTGACCTCCTACGAGCAGTACTTC
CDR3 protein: CASSLAGLTSYEQYF

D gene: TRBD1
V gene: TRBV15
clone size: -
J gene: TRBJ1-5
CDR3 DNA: TGTGCCACCAGGACCGGGGACAGGGGAAGGCCCCAGCATTTT
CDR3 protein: CATRTGDRGRPQHF

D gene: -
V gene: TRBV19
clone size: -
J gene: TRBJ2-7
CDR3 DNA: TGTGCCAGTAGTAAGGGAAATCTCTACGAGCAGTACTTC
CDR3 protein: CASSKGNLYEQYF

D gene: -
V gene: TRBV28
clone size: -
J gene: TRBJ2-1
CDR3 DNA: TGTGCCAGCCATCGGGGGACCTCCTACAATGAGCAGTTCTTC
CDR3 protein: CASHRGTSYNEQFF

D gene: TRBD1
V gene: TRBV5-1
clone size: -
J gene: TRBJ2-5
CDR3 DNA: TGCGCCAGCAGCTTCTCAGGGGGCGAGACCCAGTACTTC
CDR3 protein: CASSFSGGETQYF

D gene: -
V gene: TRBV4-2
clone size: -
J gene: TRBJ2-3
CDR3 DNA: TGTGCCAGCAGACAACGTAGCGGAGTCACAGATACGCAGTATTTT
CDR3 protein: CASRQRSGVTDTQYF

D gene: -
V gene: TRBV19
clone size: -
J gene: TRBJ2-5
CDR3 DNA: TGTGCCAGTAGTATAAGGCAAGGGGGGCAGACCCAGTACTTC
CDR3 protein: CASSIRQGGQTQYF

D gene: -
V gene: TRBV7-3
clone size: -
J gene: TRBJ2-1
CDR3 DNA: TGTGCCAGCAGCTTGCTCCCCGGGACAGTACCAGGGGGGGTCTACAATGAGCAGTTCTTC
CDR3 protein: CASSLLPGTVPGGVYNEQFF

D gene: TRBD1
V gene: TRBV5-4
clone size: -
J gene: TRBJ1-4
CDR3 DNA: TGTGCCAGCAGCGCCGGACAGGGGCGTCCTCCTAATGAAAAACTGTTTTTT
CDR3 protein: CASSAGQGRPPNEKLFF

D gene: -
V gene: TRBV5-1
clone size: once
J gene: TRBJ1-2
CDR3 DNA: TGCGCCAGCAGGGACCGGACGGTTAAAGCTAACTATGGCTACACCTTC
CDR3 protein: CASRDRTVKANYGYTF

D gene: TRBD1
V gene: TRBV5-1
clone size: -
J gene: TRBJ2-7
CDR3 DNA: TGCGCCAGCAGCTTGCGCCAGGGGGTTGGTCACGAGCAGTACTTC
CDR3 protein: CASSLRQGVGHEQYF

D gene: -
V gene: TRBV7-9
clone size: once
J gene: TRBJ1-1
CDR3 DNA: TGTGCCACAAAAGAGGAGGGAAGGGTAGTCACTGAAGCTTTCTTT
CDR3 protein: CATKEEGRVVTEAFF

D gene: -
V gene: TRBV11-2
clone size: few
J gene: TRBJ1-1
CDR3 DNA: TGTGCCAGCAGCTATACTGGGTTTACTGAAGCTTTCTTT
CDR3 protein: CASSYTGFTEAFF

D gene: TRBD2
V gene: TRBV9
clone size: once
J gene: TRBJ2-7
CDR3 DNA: TGTGCCAGCAGCGTAGGCCCATGGCGGGAGGGCCGATACGAGCAGTACTTC
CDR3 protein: CASSVGPWREGRYEQYF

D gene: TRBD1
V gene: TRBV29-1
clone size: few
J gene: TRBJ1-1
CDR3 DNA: TGCAGCGTTGTAGCAGGGGGAAAGACTGAAGCTTTCTTT
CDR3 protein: CSVVAGGKTEAFF